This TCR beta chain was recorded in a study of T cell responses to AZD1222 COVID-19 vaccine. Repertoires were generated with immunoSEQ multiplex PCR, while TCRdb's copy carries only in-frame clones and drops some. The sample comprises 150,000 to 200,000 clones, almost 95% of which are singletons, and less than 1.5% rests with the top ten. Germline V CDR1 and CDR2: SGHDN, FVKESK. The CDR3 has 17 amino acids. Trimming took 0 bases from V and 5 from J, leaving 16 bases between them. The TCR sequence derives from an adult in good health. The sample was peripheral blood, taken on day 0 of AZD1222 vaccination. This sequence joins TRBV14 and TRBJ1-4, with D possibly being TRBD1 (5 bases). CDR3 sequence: CASSQDELRGLNEKLFF. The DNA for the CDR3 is TGTGCCAGCAGCCAAGATGAATTACGGGGCCTAAATGAAAAACTGTTTTTT.